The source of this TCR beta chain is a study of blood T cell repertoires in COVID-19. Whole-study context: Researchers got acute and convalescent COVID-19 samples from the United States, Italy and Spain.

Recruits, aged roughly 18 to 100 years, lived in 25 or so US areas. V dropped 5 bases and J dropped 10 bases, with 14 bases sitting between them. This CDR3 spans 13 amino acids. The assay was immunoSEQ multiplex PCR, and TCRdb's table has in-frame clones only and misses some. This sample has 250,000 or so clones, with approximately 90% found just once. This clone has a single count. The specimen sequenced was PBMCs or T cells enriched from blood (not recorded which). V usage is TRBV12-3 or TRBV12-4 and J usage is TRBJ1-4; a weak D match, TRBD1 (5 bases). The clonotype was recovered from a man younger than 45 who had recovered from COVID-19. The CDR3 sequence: CASSPAGYGKLFF. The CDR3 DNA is TGTGCCAGCAGTCCGGCAGGGTACGGAAAACTGTTTTTT.